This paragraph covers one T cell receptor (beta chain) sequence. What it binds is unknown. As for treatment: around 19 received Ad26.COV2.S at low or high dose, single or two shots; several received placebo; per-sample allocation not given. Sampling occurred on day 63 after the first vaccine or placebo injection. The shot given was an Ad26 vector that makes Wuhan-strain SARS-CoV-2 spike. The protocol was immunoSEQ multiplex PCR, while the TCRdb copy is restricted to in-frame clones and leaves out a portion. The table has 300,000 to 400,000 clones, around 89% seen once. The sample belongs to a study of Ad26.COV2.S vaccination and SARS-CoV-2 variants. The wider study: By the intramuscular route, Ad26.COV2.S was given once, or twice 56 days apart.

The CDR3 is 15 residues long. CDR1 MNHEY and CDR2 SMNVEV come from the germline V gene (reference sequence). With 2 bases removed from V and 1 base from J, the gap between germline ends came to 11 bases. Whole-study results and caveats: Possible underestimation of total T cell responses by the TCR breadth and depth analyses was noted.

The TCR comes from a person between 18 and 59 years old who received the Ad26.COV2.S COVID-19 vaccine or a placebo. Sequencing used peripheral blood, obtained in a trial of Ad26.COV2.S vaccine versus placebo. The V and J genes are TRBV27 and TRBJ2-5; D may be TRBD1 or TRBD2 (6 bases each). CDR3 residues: CASSLIGGLQETQYF. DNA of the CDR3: TGTGCCAGCAGTTTAATAGGGGGGCTCCAAGAGACCCAGTACTTC.